This TCR beta chain was recovered during a study of cytomegalovirus exposure and HLA in healthy donors. About the research overall: Tens of millions of unique TCRs from HLA-typed donors were held in an early release of data.

The CDR3 length is 16 residues. Trimming took off 4 bases at V and 2 bases at J, with 17 bases between the two ends. The V gene's germline CDR1 is SGHAT and CDR2 FQNNGV. Details on this clone: Its specificity is unknown.

PCR involved 60 Vbeta and 13 Jbeta primers. Profiled with immunoSEQ multiplex PCR; TCRdb holds only in-frame clones, not every one. The repertoire has around 210,000 clones, around four fifths of them found once; the top ten carry about 0.47%. Broader study findings: It was 150 to 200 TCR beta chains that were listed as cytomegalovirus-associated. Later examination showed HLA-associated TCR beta chains had greater clonal expansion than equally common others.

This sequence was found in a boy between 10 and 17 years old in good health and CMV-seronegative. The chain has TRBV11-2 and TRBJ1-1, with D unclear. The material sequenced was PBMCs. The CDR3 nucleotides are TGTGCCAGCAGCTCCTGGGCAGGCTCTAAAAACACTGAAGCTTTCTTT. This codes for CASSSWAGSKNTEAFF. The whole variable domain, remainder taken from reference TRBV11-2 and TRBJ1-1, is EAGVAQSPRYKIIEKRQSVAFWCNPISGHATLYWYQQILGQGPKLLIQFQNNGVVDDSQLPKDRFSAERLKGVDSTLKIQPAKLEDSAVYLCASSSWAGSKNTEAFFGQGTRLTVV.